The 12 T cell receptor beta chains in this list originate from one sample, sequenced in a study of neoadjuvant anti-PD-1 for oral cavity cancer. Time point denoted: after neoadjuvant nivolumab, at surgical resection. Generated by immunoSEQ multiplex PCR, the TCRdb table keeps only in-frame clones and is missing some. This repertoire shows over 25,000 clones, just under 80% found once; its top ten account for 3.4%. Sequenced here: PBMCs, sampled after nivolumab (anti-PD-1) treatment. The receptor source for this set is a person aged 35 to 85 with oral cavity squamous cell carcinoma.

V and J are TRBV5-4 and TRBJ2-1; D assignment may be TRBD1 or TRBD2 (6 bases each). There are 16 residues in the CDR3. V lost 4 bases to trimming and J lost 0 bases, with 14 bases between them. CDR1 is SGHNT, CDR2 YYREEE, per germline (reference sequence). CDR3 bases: TGTGCCAGCAGCCCCCGAGGGGGGAGCTCCTACAATGAGCAGTTCTTC. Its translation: CASSPRGGSSYNEQFF.

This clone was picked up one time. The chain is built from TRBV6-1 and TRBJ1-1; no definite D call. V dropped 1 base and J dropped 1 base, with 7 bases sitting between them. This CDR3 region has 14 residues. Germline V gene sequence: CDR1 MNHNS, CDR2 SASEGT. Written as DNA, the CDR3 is TGTGCCAGCAGTGAAGTGTCCGGGAACACTGAAGCTTTCTTT. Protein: CASSEVSGNTEAFF.

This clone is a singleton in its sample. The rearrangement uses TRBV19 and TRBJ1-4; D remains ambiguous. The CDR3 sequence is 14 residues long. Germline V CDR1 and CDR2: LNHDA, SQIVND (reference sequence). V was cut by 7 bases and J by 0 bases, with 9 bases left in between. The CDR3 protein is CASKERSTNEKLFF. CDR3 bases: TGTGCCAGTAAAGAGCGATCAACTAATGAAAAACTGTTTTTT.

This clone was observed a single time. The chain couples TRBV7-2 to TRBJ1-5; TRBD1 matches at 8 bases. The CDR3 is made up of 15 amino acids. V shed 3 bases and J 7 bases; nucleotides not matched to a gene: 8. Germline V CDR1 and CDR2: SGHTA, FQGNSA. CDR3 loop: CASSLDRVDGQPQHF. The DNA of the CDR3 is TGTGCCAGCAGCTTGGACAGGGTTGATGGACAGCCCCAGCATTTT.

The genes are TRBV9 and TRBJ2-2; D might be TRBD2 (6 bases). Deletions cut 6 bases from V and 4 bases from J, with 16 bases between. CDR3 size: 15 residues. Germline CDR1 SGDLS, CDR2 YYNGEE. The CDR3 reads CASKGSGVSTGELFF. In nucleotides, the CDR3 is TGTGCCAGCAAGGGGTCGGGGGTGAGCACCGGGGAGCTGTTTTTT.

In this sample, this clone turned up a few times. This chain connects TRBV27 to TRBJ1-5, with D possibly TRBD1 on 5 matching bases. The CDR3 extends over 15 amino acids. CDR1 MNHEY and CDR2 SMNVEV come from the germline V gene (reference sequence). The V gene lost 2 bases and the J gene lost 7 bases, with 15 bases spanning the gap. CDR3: CASSLQGLVSQPQHF. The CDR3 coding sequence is TGTGCCAGCAGTTTACAGGGTCTAGTCAGCCAGCCCCAGCATTTT.

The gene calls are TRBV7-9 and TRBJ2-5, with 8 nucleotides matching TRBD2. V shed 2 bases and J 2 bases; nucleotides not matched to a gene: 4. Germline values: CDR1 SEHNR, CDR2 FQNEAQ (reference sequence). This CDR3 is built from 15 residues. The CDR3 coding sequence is TGTGCCAGCAGCTTAAGGCGGGGGGCTCAAGAGACCCAGTACTTC. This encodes CASSLRRGAQETQYF.

CDR3 in DNA: TGTGCCAGCAGCTTAGGGACAGATAACTATGGCTACACCTTC. It translates to CASSLGTDNYGYTF. This chain connects TRBV7-9 to TRBJ1-2; D might be TRBD1 (6 bases). Germline values: CDR1 SEHNR, CDR2 FQNEAQ (reference sequence). This CDR3 comprises 14 residues. Deletions cut 1 base from V and 1 base from J, with 7 bases between.

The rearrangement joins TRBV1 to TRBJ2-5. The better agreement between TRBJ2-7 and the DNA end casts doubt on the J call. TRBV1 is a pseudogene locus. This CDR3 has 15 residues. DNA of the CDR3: TGCACCAGCAGCCAGCAAGGGGACGGAACCTACGAGCAGTACTTC. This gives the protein CTSSQQGDGTYEQYF.

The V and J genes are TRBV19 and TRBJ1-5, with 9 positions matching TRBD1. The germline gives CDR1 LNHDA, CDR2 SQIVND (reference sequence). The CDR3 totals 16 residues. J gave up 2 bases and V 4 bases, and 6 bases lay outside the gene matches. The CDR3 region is CASSTFWTGGNQPQHF. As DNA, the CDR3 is TGTGCCAGTAGTACCTTCTGGACAGGGGGCAATCAGCCCCAGCATTTT.

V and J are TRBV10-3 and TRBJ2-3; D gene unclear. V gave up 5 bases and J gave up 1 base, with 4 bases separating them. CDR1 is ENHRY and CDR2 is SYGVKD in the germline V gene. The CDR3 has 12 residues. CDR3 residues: CAISWGTDTQYF. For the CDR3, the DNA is TGTGCCATCAGTTGGGGCACAGATACGCAGTATTTT.

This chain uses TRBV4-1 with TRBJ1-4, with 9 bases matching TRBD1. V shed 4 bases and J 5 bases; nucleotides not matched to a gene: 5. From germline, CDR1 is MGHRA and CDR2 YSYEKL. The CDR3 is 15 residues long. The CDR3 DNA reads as TGCGCCAGCAGCCGGGACAGGGCCCCAAATGAAAAACTGTTTTTT. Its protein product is CASSRDRAPNEKLFF.